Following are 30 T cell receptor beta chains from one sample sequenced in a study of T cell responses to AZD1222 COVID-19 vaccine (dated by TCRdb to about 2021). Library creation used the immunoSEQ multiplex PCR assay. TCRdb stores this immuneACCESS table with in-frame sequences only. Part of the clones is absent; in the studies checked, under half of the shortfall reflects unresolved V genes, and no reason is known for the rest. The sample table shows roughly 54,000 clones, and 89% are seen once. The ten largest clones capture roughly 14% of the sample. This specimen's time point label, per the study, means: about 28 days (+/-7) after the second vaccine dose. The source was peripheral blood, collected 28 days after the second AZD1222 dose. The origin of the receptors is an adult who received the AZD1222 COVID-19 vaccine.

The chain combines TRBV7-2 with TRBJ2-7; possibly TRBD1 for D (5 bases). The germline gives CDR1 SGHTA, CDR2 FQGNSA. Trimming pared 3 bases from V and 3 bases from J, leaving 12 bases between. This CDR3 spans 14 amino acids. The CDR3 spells CASSFRVPYYEQYF. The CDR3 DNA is TGTGCCAGCAGCTTCAGGGTTCCGTACTACGAGCAGTACTTC.

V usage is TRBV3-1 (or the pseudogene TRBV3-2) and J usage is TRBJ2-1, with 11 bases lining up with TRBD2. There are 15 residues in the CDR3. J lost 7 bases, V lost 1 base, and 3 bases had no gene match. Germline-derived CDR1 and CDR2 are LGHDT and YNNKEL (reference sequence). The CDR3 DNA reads TGTGCCAGCAGCCAAGGCACTAGCGGGAGTAATGAGCAGTTCTTC. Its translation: CASSQGTSGSNEQFF.

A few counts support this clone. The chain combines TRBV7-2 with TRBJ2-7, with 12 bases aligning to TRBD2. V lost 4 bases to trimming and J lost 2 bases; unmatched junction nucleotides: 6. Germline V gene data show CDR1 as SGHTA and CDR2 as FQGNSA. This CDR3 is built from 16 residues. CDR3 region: CASSSGLAGQTYEQYF. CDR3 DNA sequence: TGTGCCAGCAGCTCCGGACTAGCGGGGCAAACCTACGAGCAGTACTTC.

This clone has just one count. The CDR3 DNA reads TGTGCCAGCAGCTCCGACAGGGCCATTGGAGGCTACACCTTC. This translates into CASSSDRAIGGYTF. V and J are TRBV5-6 and TRBJ1-2, with TRBD1 matching 7 bases. The CDR3 covers 14 residues. V dropped 3 bases and J dropped 8; count of bases not matched to a gene: 10. Germline V gene sequence: CDR1 SGHDT, CDR2 YYEEEE.

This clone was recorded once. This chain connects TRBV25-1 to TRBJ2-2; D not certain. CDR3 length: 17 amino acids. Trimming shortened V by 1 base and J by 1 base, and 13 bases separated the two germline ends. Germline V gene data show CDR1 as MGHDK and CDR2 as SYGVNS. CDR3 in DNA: TGTGCCAGCAGTGAATTCGGCAGAGACCTGAACACCGGGGAGCTGTTTTTT. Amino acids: CASSEFGRDLNTGELFF.

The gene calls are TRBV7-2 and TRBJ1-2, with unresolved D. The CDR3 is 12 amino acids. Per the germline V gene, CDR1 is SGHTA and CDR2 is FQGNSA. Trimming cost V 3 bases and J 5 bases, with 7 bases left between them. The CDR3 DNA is TGTGCCAGCAGCTTCGGGTCGTATGGCTACACCTTC. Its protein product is CASSFGSYGYTF.

CDR3 sequence reads: CASSQLGEKLFF. CDR3 sequence (DNA): TGTGCCAGCAGTCAACTTGGAGAAAAACTGTTTTTT. V usage is TRBV6-5 and J usage is TRBJ1-4; D call uncertain. The germline V gene encodes CDR1 MNHEY and CDR2 SVGAGI. V was clipped by 5 bases and J by 8 bases, with 9 bases between them. This CDR3 region has 12 residues.

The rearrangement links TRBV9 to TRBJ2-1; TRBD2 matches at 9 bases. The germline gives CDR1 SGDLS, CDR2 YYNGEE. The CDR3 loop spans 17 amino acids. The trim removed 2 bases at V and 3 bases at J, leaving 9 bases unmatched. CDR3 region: CASSVNSGRGVYNEQFF. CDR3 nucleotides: TGTGCCAGCAGCGTCAATAGCGGGAGAGGGGTCTACAATGAGCAGTTCTTC.

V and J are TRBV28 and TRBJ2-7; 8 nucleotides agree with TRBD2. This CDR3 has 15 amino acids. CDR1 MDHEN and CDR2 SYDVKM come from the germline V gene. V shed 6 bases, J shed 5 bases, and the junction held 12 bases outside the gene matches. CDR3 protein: CASRDTSGASDEQYF. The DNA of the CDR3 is TGTGCCAGCAGGGATACTAGCGGAGCTTCGGACGAGCAGTACTTC.

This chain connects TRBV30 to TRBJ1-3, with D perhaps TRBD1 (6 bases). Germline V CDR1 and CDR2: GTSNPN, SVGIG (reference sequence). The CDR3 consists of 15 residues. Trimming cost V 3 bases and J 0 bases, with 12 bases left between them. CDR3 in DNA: TGTGCCTGGAGCCCGGGACAAGACTCTGGAAACACCATATATTTT. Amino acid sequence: CAWSPGQDSGNTIYF.

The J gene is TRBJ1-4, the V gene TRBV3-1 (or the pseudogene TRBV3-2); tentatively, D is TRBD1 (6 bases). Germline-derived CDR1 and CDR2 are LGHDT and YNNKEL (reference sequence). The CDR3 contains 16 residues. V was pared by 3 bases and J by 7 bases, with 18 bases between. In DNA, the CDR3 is TGTGCCAGCAGCCACCTGTTCAGGGGCCAGGGTGAAAAACTGTTTTTT. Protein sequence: CASSHLFRGQGEKLFF.

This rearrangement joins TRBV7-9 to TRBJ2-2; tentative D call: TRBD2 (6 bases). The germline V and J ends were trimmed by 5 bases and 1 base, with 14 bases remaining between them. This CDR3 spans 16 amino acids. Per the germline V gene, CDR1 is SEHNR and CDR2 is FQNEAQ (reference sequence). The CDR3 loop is CASSQRGGGNTGELFF. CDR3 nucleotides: TGTGCCAGCAGCCAAAGGGGAGGCGGGAACACCGGGGAGCTGTTTTTT.

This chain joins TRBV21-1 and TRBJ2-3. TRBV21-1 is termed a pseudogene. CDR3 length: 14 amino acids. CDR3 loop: CASSKGRVADTQYF. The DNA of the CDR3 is TGTGCCAGCAGCAAAGGTAGGGTCGCAGATACGCAGTATTTT.

The CDR3 DNA sequence: TGCGCCAGCAGCTTGACCGTCCGGGCGGGACCGACAGATACGCAGTATTTT. Its protein product is CASSLTVRAGPTDTQYF. This sequence joins TRBV5-1 and TRBJ2-3, with a possible D match to TRBD2 (6 bases). V dropped 1 base and J dropped 3 bases, with 18 bases sitting between them. CDR1 is SGHRS, CDR2 YFSETQ, per germline. This CDR3 is 17 amino acids long.

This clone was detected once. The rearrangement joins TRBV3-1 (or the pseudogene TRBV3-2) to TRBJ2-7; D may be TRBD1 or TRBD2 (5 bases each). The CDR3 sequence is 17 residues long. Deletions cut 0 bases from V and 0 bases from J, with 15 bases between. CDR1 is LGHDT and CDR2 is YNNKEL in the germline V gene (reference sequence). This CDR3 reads CASSQDRWGMSSYEQYF. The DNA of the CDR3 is TGTGCCAGCAGCCAAGATAGGTGGGGGATGAGCTCCTACGAGCAGTACTTC.

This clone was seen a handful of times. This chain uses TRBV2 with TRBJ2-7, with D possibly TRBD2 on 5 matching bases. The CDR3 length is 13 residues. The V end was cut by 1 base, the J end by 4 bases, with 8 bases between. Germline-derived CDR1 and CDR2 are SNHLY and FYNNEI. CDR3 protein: CASSEGEIYEQYF. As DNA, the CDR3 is TGTGCCAGCAGTGAAGGGGAGATTTACGAGCAGTACTTC.

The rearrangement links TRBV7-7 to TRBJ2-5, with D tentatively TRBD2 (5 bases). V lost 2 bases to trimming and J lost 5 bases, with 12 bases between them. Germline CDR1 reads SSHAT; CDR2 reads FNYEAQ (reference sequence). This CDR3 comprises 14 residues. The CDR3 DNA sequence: TGTGCCAGCAGCTTAACTTACGGCGGGGAGACCCAGTACTTC. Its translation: CASSLTYGGETQYF.

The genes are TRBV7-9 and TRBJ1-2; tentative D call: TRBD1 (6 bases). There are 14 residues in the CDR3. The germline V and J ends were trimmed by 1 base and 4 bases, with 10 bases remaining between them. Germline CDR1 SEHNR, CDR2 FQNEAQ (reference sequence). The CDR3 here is CASSLGQDIYGYTF. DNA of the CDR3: TGTGCCAGCAGCTTAGGACAGGATATCTATGGCTACACCTTC.

The CDR3 coding sequence is TGTGCCAGCAACCGGGACAGGGCTAATGAAAAACTGTTTTTT. This codes for CASNRDRANEKLFF. The rearrangement links TRBV2 to TRBJ1-4; 9 nucleotides line up with TRBD1. In germline, CDR1 is SNHLY, CDR2 FYNNEI. CDR3 length equals 14 residues. The V segment lost 7 bases and the J segment 3 bases; nucleotides outside the gene matches: 3.

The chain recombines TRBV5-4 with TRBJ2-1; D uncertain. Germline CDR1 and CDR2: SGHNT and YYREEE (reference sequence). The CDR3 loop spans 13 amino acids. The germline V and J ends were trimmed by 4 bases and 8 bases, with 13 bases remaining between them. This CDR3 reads CASSVGGRHEQFF. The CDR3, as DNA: TGTGCCAGCAGCGTGGGTGGGCGCCATGAGCAGTTCTTC. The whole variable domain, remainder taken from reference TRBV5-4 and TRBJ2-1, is ETGVTQSPTHLIKTRGQQVTLRCSSQSGHNTVSWYQQALGQGPQFIFQYYREEENGRGNFPPRFSGLQFPNYSSELNVNALELDDSALYLCASSVGGRHEQFFGPGTRLTVL.

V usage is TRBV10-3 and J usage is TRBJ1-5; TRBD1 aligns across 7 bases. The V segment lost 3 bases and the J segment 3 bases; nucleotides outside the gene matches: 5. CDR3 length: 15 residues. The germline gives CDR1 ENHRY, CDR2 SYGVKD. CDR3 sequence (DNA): TGTGCCATCAGTGAAAATGACAGGGTCAATCAGCCCCAGCATTTT. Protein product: CAISENDRVNQPQHF.

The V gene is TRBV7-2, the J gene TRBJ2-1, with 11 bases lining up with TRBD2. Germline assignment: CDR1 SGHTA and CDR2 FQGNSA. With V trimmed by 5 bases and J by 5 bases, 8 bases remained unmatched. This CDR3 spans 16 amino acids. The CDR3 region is CASSPPGTSGHNEQFF. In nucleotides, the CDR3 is TGTGCCAGCAGCCCGCCCGGGACTAGCGGTCACAATGAGCAGTTCTTC.

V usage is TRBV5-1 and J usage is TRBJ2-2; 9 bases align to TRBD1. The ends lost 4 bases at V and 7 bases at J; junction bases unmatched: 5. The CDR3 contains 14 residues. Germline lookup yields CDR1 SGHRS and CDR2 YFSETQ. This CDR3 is CASSPRQGVGELFF. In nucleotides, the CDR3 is TGCGCCAGCAGCCCTAGACAGGGGGTCGGGGAGCTGTTTTTT.

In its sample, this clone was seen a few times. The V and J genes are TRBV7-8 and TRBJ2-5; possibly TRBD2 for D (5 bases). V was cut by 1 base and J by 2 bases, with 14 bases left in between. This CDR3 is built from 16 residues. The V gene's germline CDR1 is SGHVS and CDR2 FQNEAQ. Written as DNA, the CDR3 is TGTGCCAGCAGCTTAGTGGGTAGCGCAGAACAAGAGACCCAGTACTTC. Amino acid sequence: CASSLVGSAEQETQYF.

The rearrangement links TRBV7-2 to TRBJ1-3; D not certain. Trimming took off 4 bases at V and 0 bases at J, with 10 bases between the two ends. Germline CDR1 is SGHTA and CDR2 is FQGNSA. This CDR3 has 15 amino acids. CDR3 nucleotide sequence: TGTGCCAGCAGCTCTACTCGTCGCTCTGGAAACACCATATATTTT. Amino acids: CASSSTRRSGNTIYF.

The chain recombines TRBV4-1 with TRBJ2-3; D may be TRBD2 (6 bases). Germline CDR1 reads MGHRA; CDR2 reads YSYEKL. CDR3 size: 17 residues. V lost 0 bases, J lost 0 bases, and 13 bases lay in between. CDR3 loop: CASSQEGGRTSTDTQYF. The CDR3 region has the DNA TGCGCCAGCAGCCAAGAAGGAGGGAGGACTAGCACAGATACGCAGTATTTT.

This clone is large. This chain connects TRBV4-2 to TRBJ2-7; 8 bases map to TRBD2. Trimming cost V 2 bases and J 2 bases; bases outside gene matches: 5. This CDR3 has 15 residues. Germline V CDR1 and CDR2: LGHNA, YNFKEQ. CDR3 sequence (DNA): TGTGCCAGCAGCCAATCAGCGGGAGACACCTACGAGCAGTACTTC. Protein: CASSQSAGDTYEQYF.

CDR3 DNA sequence: TGTGCCAGCAGCCTGACTAGCGGGAGCACGGGGTCCTACGAGCAGTACTTC. As protein: CASSLTSGSTGSYEQYF. V is TRBV7-9 and J is TRBJ2-7, with 12 bases lining up with TRBD2. Germline V gene data show CDR1 as SEHNR and CDR2 as FQNEAQ (reference sequence). The CDR3 spans 17 residues. V lost 5 bases, J lost 1 base, and 9 bases stayed unmatched.

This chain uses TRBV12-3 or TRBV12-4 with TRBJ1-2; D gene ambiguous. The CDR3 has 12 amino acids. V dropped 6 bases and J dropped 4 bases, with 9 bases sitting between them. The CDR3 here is CASSSTIYGYTF. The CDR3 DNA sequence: TGTGCCAGCAGCTCCACAATCTATGGCTACACCTTC.

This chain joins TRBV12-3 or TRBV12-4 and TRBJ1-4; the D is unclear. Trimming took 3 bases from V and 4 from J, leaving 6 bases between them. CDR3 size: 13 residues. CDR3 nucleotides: TGTGCCAGCAGTTTGGGGTTTAATGAAAAACTGTTTTTT. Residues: CASSLGFNEKLFF.